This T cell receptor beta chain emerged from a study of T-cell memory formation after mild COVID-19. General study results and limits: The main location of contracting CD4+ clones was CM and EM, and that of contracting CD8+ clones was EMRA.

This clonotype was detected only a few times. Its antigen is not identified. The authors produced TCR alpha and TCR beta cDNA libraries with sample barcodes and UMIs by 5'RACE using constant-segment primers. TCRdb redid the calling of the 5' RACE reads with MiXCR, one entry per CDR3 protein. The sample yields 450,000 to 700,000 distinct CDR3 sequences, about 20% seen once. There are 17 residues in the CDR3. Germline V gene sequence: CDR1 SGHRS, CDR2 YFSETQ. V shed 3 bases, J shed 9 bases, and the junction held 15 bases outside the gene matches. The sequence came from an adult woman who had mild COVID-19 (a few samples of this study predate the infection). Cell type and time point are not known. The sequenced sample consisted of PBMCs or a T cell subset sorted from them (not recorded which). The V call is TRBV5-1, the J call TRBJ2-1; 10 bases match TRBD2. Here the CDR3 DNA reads TGCGCCAGCAGCTCTCTGAAGCGGGAGGGCCTTAAGGGTGAGCAGTTCTTC. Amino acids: CASSSLKREGLKGEQFF.